The 26 T cell receptor beta chains in this list originate from one sample, sequenced in a study of T-cell reconstitution after alpha-beta-depleted transplantation in children. The library targeted TCRbeta and was prepared with unique molecular identifiers. TCRdb re-called the PCR reads through MiXCR, storing one row per CDR3 protein. Of roughly 400,000 distinct CDR3 sequences in the sample, about 20% were seen once. This specimen was PBMCs from the stem cell graft donor, taken from the stem cell graft. The receptors here all came from a human donor who donated a stem cell graft to a child with acute myeloid leukemia.

V gene TRBV28 combines with J gene TRBJ2-7, with TRBD2 identical over 13 bases. The ends lost 5 bases at V and 6 bases at J; junction bases unmatched: 13. Germline-derived CDR1 and CDR2 are MDHEN and SYDVKM. The CDR3 consists of 17 residues. CDR3 sequence reads: CASSNLDPLAGGREQYF. In nucleotides, the CDR3 is TGTGCCAGCAGTAATTTAGATCCACTAGCGGGAGGGCGCGAGCAGTACTTC.

The V gene is TRBV7-6, the J gene TRBJ2-7, with 13 positions matching TRBD2. CDR3 length: 19 residues. V was clipped by 1 base and J by 6 bases; unmatched bases: 15. The germline V gene has CDR1 SGHVS and CDR2 FNYEAQ. CDR3 coding DNA: TGTGCCAGCAGCTTAGTCGGGGGACTAGCGGGAATTCAGGCTGGCGAGCAGTACTTC. Its protein is CASSLVGGLAGIQAGEQYF. The full variable domain, rest sourced from reference TRBV7-6 and TRBJ2-7, is GAGVSQSPRYKVTKRGQDVALRCDPISGHVSLYWYRQALGQGPEFLTYFNYEAQQDKSGLPNDRFSAERPEGSISTLTIQRTEQRDSAMYRCASSLVGGLAGIQAGEQYFGPGTRLTVT.

This clonotype has at least ten counts. V and J are TRBV29-1 and TRBJ2-3; 9 nucleotides align to TRBD2. Looked up from germline, CDR1 is SQVTM and CDR2 is ANQGSEA. This CDR3 comprises 13 residues. The V segment lost 5 bases and the J segment 3 bases; nucleotides outside the gene matches: 3. The CDR3: CSVRTSATDTQYF. The CDR3 DNA is TGCAGCGTTAGGACTAGCGCGACAGATACGCAGTATTTT.

This clonotype was seen a handful of times. J is TRBJ1-1 and V is TRBV28; a possible D gene is TRBD1 (6 bases). The CDR3 loop spans 15 amino acids. The V and J ends lost 2 bases and 0 bases respectively, with 10 bases between them. The V gene's germline CDR1 is MDHEN and CDR2 SYDVKM. This chain's CDR3 is CASSLRGQVNTEAFF. DNA for the CDR3: TGTGCCAGCAGTTTAAGGGGACAAGTGAACACTGAAGCTTTCTTT.

This clonotype showed up just a few times. The chain has TRBV20-1 and TRBJ2-3, with TRBD1 identical over 12 bases. This CDR3 contains 16 residues. Germline V gene sequence: CDR1 DFQATT, CDR2 SNEGSKA (reference sequence). With 5 bases clipped from V and 4 bases from J, the junction kept 10 bases outside the gene matches. The CDR3 DNA reads as TGCAGTGCTGCTACACCGGGACAGGGGGCCTCAGATACGCAGTATTTT. The encoded protein is CSAATPGQGASDTQYF.

This chain connects TRBV7-9 to TRBJ2-1; 7 bases fit TRBD2. The J segment lost 10 bases and the V segment lost 3 bases, leaving 12 bases of the junction unmatched. Germline assignment: CDR1 SEHNR and CDR2 FQNEAQ (reference sequence). The CDR3 loop spans 15 amino acids. The CDR3 region has the DNA TGTGCCAGCAGCTTGGGGGGGAGGGCCGCGCGAGAGCAGTTCTTC. Amino acids: CASSLGGRAAREQFF.

This clonotype has just a few counts. V gene TRBV24-1 combines with J gene TRBJ1-1; no reliable D call. The CDR3 contains 15 residues. Trimming shortened V by 2 bases and J by 0 bases, and 9 bases separated the two germline ends. Germline V CDR1 and CDR2: KGHDR, SFDVKD. CDR3 loop: CATSDSKAVNTEAFF. The CDR3 DNA follows: TGTGCCACCAGTGATTCGAAAGCGGTGAACACTGAAGCTTTCTTT.

The V call is TRBV5-1, the J call TRBJ2-1, with TRBD2 matching over 7 bases. V was clipped by 4 bases and J by 8 bases; unmatched bases: 9. The germline V gene encodes CDR1 SGHRS and CDR2 YFSETQ. The CDR3 is 14 amino acids. The DNA of the CDR3 is TGCGCCAGCAGCCCGGGGGGAGTTATAGATGAGCAGTTCTTC. Its protein is CASSPGGVIDEQFF. The full variable domain, with the rest looked up from reference TRBV5-1 and TRBJ2-1, is KAGVTQTPRYLIKTRGQQVTLSCSPISGHRSVSWYQQTPGQGLQFLFEYFSETQRNKGNFPGRFSGRQFSNSRSEMNVSTLELGDSALYLCASSPGGVIDEQFFGPGTRLTVL.

This chain connects TRBV7-9 to TRBJ2-5; 13 nucleotides line up with TRBD2. V lost 5 bases to trimming and J lost 0 bases; unmatched junction nucleotides: 6. The CDR3 runs 17 residues. CDR1 is SEHNR, CDR2 FQNEAQ, per germline (reference sequence). CDR3 sequence: CASSPGTSGTNQETQYF. For the CDR3, the DNA is TGTGCCAGCAGCCCCGGGACTAGCGGGACTAACCAAGAGACCCAGTACTTC.

This clonotype was observed a handful of times. The V gene is TRBV20-1, the J gene TRBJ2-5; maybe TRBD1 (6 bases). The V and J ends lost 1 base and 2 bases respectively, with 20 bases between them. CDR1 and CDR2 from the germline V gene are DFQATT and SNEGSKA (reference sequence). The CDR3 runs 17 residues. The CDR3 DNA reads as TGCAGTGCTAGAGTCATCCTTGAACAGGGAGCACAAGAGACCCAGTACTTC. Its protein is CSARVILEQGAQETQYF.

The chain couples TRBV11-3 to TRBJ2-7; 8 bases fit TRBD1. Germline V gene data show CDR1 as SGHNT and CDR2 as YENEEA. The J segment lost 3 bases and the V segment lost 4 bases, leaving 8 bases of the junction unmatched. This CDR3 contains 15 residues. CDR3 residues: CASSYARTGYYEQYF. The CDR3, as DNA: TGTGCCAGCAGCTACGCCAGGACAGGGTACTACGAGCAGTACTTC.

This clonotype was recorded a few times. The chain carries TRBV20-1 and TRBJ1-1; possible D gene TRBD1, 6 bases. Trimming removed 1 base at V and 4 bases at J, with 19 bases between. CDR3 length: 16 residues. Germline V gives CDR1 DFQATT, CDR2 SNEGSKA (reference sequence). CDR3: CSARVAGGTLTTEAFF. The DNA of the CDR3 is TGCAGTGCTAGAGTGGCGGGGGGCACGTTAACCACTGAAGCTTTCTTT.

The V gene is TRBV12-3 or TRBV12-4, the J gene TRBJ2-5, with TRBD2 identical over 9 bases. The CDR3 covers 15 residues. Trimming cost V 2 bases and J 5 bases; bases outside gene matches: 6. CDR3 amino acids: CASSLQSGRTETQYF. For the CDR3, the DNA is TGTGCCAGCAGTTTACAAAGCGGGAGGACGGAGACCCAGTACTTC.

The gene calls are TRBV15 and TRBJ2-5; D may be TRBD1 (7 bases). V lost 2 bases and J 4 bases, leaving 8 bases between the germline ends. Germline V gene lookup returns CDR1 LNHNV and CDR2 YYDKDF (reference sequence). This CDR3 contains 13 residues. This CDR3 is CATSRQGGETQYF. The CDR3 bases are TGTGCCACCAGCAGACAGGGGGGAGAGACCCAGTACTTC.

Worth noting for this clonotype: This may be a read error, as it is one base from a much larger clone. V is TRBV6-1 and J is TRBJ1-1, with 12 bases lining up with TRBD1. The V gene end was trimmed by 7 bases and the J gene end by 0 bases; junction bases not matched to a gene: 12. This CDR3 has 18 amino acids. The germline gives CDR1 MNHNS, CDR2 SASEGT. The DNA for the CDR3 is TGTGCCAGCACCAAAGGGGGACAGGGGGCTGTCATGAACACTGAAGCTTTCTTT. This sequence encodes CASTKGGQGAVMNTEAFF.

The rearrangement joins TRBV29-1 to TRBJ2-1; D unclear. CDR1 and CDR2 (germline): SQVTM, ANQGSEA. The CDR3 extends over 13 amino acids. The ends were cut back, 6 bases at V and 7 bases at J, with 16 bases in the middle. The CDR3 DNA sequence: TGCAGCGTCCTGGACGGGCATGAGAATGAGCAGTTCTTC. It translates to CSVLDGHENEQFF.

This clonotype was detected many times. For the CDR3, the DNA is TGCAGCGTGTGGGAGAGCACAGATACGCAGTATTTT. Amino acid sequence: CSVWESTDTQYF. This chain links TRBV29-1 with TRBJ2-3; D might be TRBD2 (5 bases). Germline-derived CDR1 and CDR2 are SQVTM and ANQGSEA. CDR3 length: 12 residues. V gave up 6 bases and J gave up 0 bases, with 7 bases separating them.

The chain links TRBV3-1 to TRBJ2-7; no reliable D call. Per germline, CDR1 LGHDT and CDR2 YNNKEL (reference sequence). V lost 2 bases, J lost 3 bases, and 8 bases lay in between. This CDR3 region has 13 residues. The CDR3, as DNA: TGTGCCAGCAGCCAAATCGGCGGCTACGAGCAGTACTTC. Its protein product is CASSQIGGYEQYF.

The CDR3 DNA is TGTGCCAGCAGTTATACTAGCGGGAGGGTCACCGGGGAGCTGTTTTTT. Translating it yields CASSYTSGRVTGELFF. The J gene is TRBJ2-2, the V gene TRBV6-5; TRBD2 matches at 13 bases. V shed 3 bases, J shed 4 bases, and the junction held 2 bases outside the gene matches. From germline, CDR1 is MNHEY and CDR2 SVGAGI. There are 16 residues in the CDR3.

The chain has TRBV9 and TRBJ2-4; D not resolved. V lost 1 base to trimming and J lost 5 bases, with 7 bases between them. CDR1 and CDR2 from the germline V gene are SGDLS and YYNGEE. The CDR3 length is 13 residues. The CDR3 region has the DNA TGTGCCAGCAGCGTATCCCCGGAAAACATTCAGTACTTC. Protein: CASSVSPENIQYF.

CDR3 region: CASSQELTRGPDTQYF. DNA for the CDR3: TGTGCCAGCAGCCAAGAGCTCACCAGGGGTCCAGATACGCAGTATTTT. J is TRBJ2-3 and V is TRBV4-2, with a possible D match to TRBD1 (6 bases). CDR1 is LGHNA and CDR2 is YNFKEQ in the germline V gene. The V and J ends lost 0 bases and 4 bases respectively, with 14 bases between them. The CDR3 totals 16 residues.

This clonotype was seen more than once but under ten times. The V and J genes are TRBV9 and TRBJ1-1; D uncertain. V lost 4 bases to trimming and J lost 0 bases, with 10 bases between them. The CDR3 is made up of 14 amino acids. Looked up from germline, CDR1 is SGDLS and CDR2 is YYNGEE. The CDR3 DNA follows: TGTGCCAGCAGCTTTAGCGACATGAACACTGAAGCTTTCTTT. Protein product: CASSFSDMNTEAFF.

This clonotype was counted only a few times. The CDR3 here is CASRTSGIPDEQFF. The CDR3 nucleotides read TGTGCCAGCAGGACTAGCGGGATCCCGGATGAGCAGTTCTTC. This chain connects TRBV6-2 or TRBV6-3 to TRBJ2-1; 11 bases are shared with TRBD2. CDR3 length: 14 residues. V dropped 6 bases and J dropped 8; count of bases not matched to a gene: 6. CDR1 and CDR2 from the germline V gene are MNHEY and SVGEGT.

This clonotype was counted between two and nine times. The rearrangement links TRBV20-1 to TRBJ1-1, with D perhaps matching TRBD1 (6 bases). The V gene's germline CDR1 is DFQATT and CDR2 SNEGSKA (reference sequence). This CDR3 comprises 12 residues. V was clipped by 6 bases and J by 1 base, with 9 bases between them. The CDR3: CSARGWNTEAFF. In DNA form, the CDR3 reads TGCAGTGCCAGGGGTTGGAACACTGAAGCTTTCTTT.

Remarks on this clonotype: A clone one base away is much larger, so this may be a read error. The rearrangement joins TRBV6-1 to TRBJ1-1, with D hard to call. CDR1 is MNHNS and CDR2 is SASEGT in the germline V gene. The CDR3 is made up of 14 amino acids. The CDR3 loop reads CASSQAYINTEAFF. In DNA, the CDR3 is TGTGCCAGCAGTCAAGCTTACATAAACACTGAAGCTTTCTTT.

The chain links TRBV5-1 to TRBJ2-3, with 7 bases lining up with TRBD2. The CDR3 runs 16 residues. J lost 0 bases, V lost 2 bases, and 6 bases had no gene match. The germline gives CDR1 SGHRS, CDR2 YFSETQ. This chain's CDR3 is CASSLDPSGSTDTQYF. CDR3 in DNA: TGCGCCAGCAGCTTAGACCCTAGCGGAAGCACAGATACGCAGTATTTT.